The 28 T cell receptor beta chains reported below all come from one sample, sequenced in a study of T cells in Graves' hyperthyroidism and ophthalmopathy. From RNA transcripts, TCR beta CDR3 regions were amplified. The HTBI set primed first-round TCR CDR3 RT-PCR. TCRdb re-derived calls from the multiplex PCR reads in MiXCR, one entry per CDR3 protein. The sample includes 330,000 or so distinct CDR3 sequences, 15% to 20% of them seen just once. The specimen sequenced was blood. The receptor source for this set is a woman aged 40 to 55 with Graves' ophthalmopathy.

This clonotype was recorded at least ten times. This rearrangement joins TRBV12-3 or TRBV12-4 to TRBJ1-2; the D gene is possibly TRBD1 (6 bases). The V and J ends lost 6 bases and 3 bases respectively, with 11 bases between them. The CDR3 contains 13 residues. The CDR3 region has the DNA TGTGCCAGCAGGGGACACGATGACTATGGCTACACCTTC. Its protein product is CASRGHDDYGYTF.

This clonotype was detected many times. The gene calls are TRBV5-1 and TRBJ1-2; 9 bases align to TRBD1. The germline CDR1 and CDR2 sequences are SGHRS and YFSETQ. The junction had 16 bases not matched to a gene; V was cut back by 5 bases and J by 8 bases. The CDR3 is 16 residues long. CDR3 sequence (DNA): TGCGCCAGCAGAGCCTCACCCGGGACAGGGTTCGGGGGCTACACCTTC. Translating gives CASRASPGTGFGGYTF.

The CDR3 here is CASSEEDFLTYEQYF. DNA for the CDR3: TGTGCCAGCAGTGAAGAGGACTTCCTGACCTACGAGCAGTACTTC. The genes are TRBV12-3 or TRBV12-4 and TRBJ2-7; D possibly corresponds to TRBD2 (5 bases). The V and J ends lost 5 bases and 2 bases respectively, with 16 bases between them. The CDR3 has 15 residues.

For the CDR3, the DNA is TGTGCCAGCAGTGACAAGGCCGGGGCTGGGGAGACCCAGTACTTC. Its protein is CASSDKAGAGETQYF. The V and J genes are TRBV6-4 and TRBJ2-5; either TRBD1 or TRBD2 may fit D (5 bases each). V lost 2 bases and J 5 bases, leaving 15 bases between the germline ends. This CDR3 is 15 amino acids long. CDR1 is MRHNA, CDR2 SNTAGT, per germline.

This clonotype was counted many times. The chain is built from TRBV10-2 and TRBJ2-7, with 8 bases matching TRBD2. Germline V CDR1 and CDR2: WSHSY, SAAADI. The V and J ends lost 2 bases and 5 bases, in that order; junction bases with no gene match: 5. This CDR3 comprises 14 residues. Written as DNA, the CDR3 is TGCGCCAGCAGTGAGCGGCGGGAGGTCAACGAGCAGTACTTC. Its translation is CASSERREVNEQYF.

This clonotype was seen ten or more times. The chain joins TRBV13 to TRBJ2-4; D may correspond to TRBD1 or TRBD2 (5 bases each). Germline CDR1 is PRHDT and CDR2 is FYEKMQ (reference sequence). The CDR3 loop spans 18 amino acids. V gave up 4 bases and J gave up 9 bases, with 28 bases separating them. In DNA form, the CDR3 reads TGTGCCAGCAGCTCAAGAGGTTCGGGGCTATTAGCCAAAGGCATTCAGTACTTC. Encoded protein: CASSSRGSGLLAKGIQYF.

This clonotype has ten or more counts. The V call is TRBV20-1, the J call TRBJ2-5; D possibly matches TRBD1 or TRBD2 (5 bases each). Germline-derived CDR1 and CDR2 are DFQATT and SNEGSKA (reference sequence). The CDR3 has 14 residues. Trimming pared 3 bases from V and 4 bases from J, leaving 15 bases between. CDR3 DNA sequence: TGCAGTGCTAGTGGGGGTCTAGCCGGAGAGACCCAGTACTTC. Translating gives CSASGGLAGETQYF.

There are many counts of this clonotype. The genes are TRBV28 and TRBJ2-2; D is undetermined. CDR1 is MDHEN and CDR2 is SYDVKM in the germline V gene. The CDR3 has 18 residues. Trimming cost V 8 bases and J 8 bases, with 30 bases left between them. CDR3 sequence reads: CASSPETRRWDPRGELFF. The CDR3 DNA reads TGTGCCAGCTCCCCCGAAACCAGGCGGTGGGATCCCCGTGGGGAGCTGTTTTTT.

This clonotype appeared many times. The chain links TRBV20-1 to TRBJ1-1; TRBD1 is a possible D gene (5 bases). The germline V gene has CDR1 DFQATT and CDR2 SNEGSKA (reference sequence). V was shortened by 0 bases and J by 3 bases, with 8 bases between the two germline ends. The CDR3 has 13 amino acids. DNA of the CDR3: TGCAGTGCTAGAGATGACAGTTACACTGAAGCTTTCTTT. Residues: CSARDDSYTEAFF.

This clonotype was detected many times. The chain carries TRBV6-2 or TRBV6-3 and TRBJ2-7; 7 nucleotides agree with TRBD2. Germline V CDR1 and CDR2: MNHEY, SVGEGT. Trimming removed 4 bases from V and 6 bases from J; junction bases left unmatched: 15. This CDR3 has 16 amino acids. CDR3 nucleotides: TGTGCCAGCAGTTCCTCCTTACTAGCGAGAGACCGCGAGCAGTACTTC. Translating gives CASSSSLLARDREQYF.

This clonotype was detected ten times or more. The gene calls are TRBV6-1 and TRBJ1-2; the D gene is possibly TRBD1 (6 bases). The CDR3 has 16 residues. V was pared by 5 bases and J by 7 bases, with 23 bases between. Germline CDR1 MNHNS, CDR2 SASEGT. CDR3 protein: CASSNFPGGDVSGYTF. The CDR3 bases are TGTGCCAGCAGTAATTTCCCCGGGGGCGACGTCTCTGGCTACACCTTC.

This clonotype has at least ten counts. The gene calls are TRBV2 and TRBJ2-2, with 7 bases lining up with TRBD2. CDR3 length: 13 residues. CDR1 is SNHLY and CDR2 is FYNNEI in the germline V gene. Germline trimming cut 5 bases from V and 7 bases from J; bases unmatched to any gene: 4. The CDR3 nucleotides read TGTGCCAGCAGTTTTAAGCGGGGCGGGGAGCTGTTTTTT. Translating it yields CASSFKRGGELFF.

The chain uses TRBV12-3 or TRBV12-4 and TRBJ2-5; TRBD1 agrees at 8 bases. CDR3 size: 18 residues. The junction had 19 bases not matched to a gene; V was cut back by 6 bases and J by 4 bases. The CDR3 nucleotides read TGTGCCAGCAGCCTCTGGACAGGGTCTGTGCGTGGGGCAGAGACCCAGTACTTC. Its protein product is CASSLWTGSVRGAETQYF.

This clonotype was observed many times. The chain couples TRBV24-1 to TRBJ2-2; 7 nucleotides align to TRBD1. This CDR3 spans 17 amino acids. Trimming at V came to 2 bases and at J to 1 base, leaving 6 bases not matched to a gene. CDR1 KGHDR and CDR2 SFDVKD come from the germline V gene. The CDR3 here is CATSDSARTGNTGELFF. Here the CDR3 DNA reads TGTGCCACCAGTGATTCTGCGCGGACAGGGAACACCGGGGAGCTGTTTTTT.

This clonotype was seen ten or more times. The chain carries TRBV4-1 and TRBJ2-5, with a possible D match to TRBD2 (6 bases). This CDR3 is 15 amino acids long. Germline V CDR1 and CDR2: MGHRA, YSYEKL. The germline V and J ends were trimmed by 0 bases and 4 bases, with 12 bases remaining between them. The CDR3 spells CASSQEPGEGETQYF. CDR3 nucleotides: TGCGCCAGCAGCCAAGAGCCGGGAGAAGGAGAGACCCAGTACTTC.

This chain connects TRBV20-1 to TRBJ1-2; D is ambiguous. V lost 1 base and J lost 8, with 14 bases in between. The CDR3 runs 13 residues. From germline, CDR1 is DFQATT and CDR2 SNEGSKA (reference sequence). CDR3 DNA sequence: TGCAGTGCTAGAGTTACCGCGGGAGGGGGCTACACCTTC. Protein: CSARVTAGGGYTF.

This clonotype was seen repeatedly, ten times or more. The chain recombines TRBV10-3 with TRBJ1-1, with D perhaps TRBD1 (5 bases). The V gene lost 0 bases and the J gene lost 11 bases, with 13 bases spanning the gap. CDR1 is ENHRY, CDR2 SYGVKD, per germline. CDR3 size: 13 residues. Here the CDR3 reads CAISESDAGRAFF. CDR3 coding DNA: TGTGCCATCAGTGAGTCGGACGCAGGGAGGGCTTTCTTT.

The chain is built from TRBV5-1 and TRBJ1-2; TRBD1 matches 7 bases. This CDR3 is 14 amino acids long. Germline loops: CDR1 SGHRS, CDR2 YFSETQ. Trimming took 4 bases from V and 2 from J; bases not matched to a gene: 5. The CDR3 spells CASSTGQLNYGYTF. The CDR3 region has the DNA TGCGCCAGCAGCACGGGACAGTTGAACTATGGCTACACCTTC.

This clonotype was recorded at least ten times. V is TRBV7-8 and J is TRBJ2-7; D possibly corresponds to TRBD2 (7 bases). V gave up 1 base and J gave up 4 bases, with 17 bases separating them. Germline V gene data show CDR1 as SGHVS and CDR2 as FQNEAQ. This CDR3 region has 16 residues. This CDR3 is CASSLEAGVGAYEQYF. DNA of the CDR3: TGTGCCAGCAGCTTAGAGGCGGGAGTGGGGGCTTACGAGCAGTACTTC. The variable domain in full, with the rest retrieved from reference TRBV7-8 and TRBJ2-7, is GAGVSQSPRYKVAKRGQDVALRCDPISGHVSLFWYQQALGQGPEFLTYFQNEAQLDKSGLPSDRFFAERPEGSVSTLKIQRTQQEDSAVYLCASSLEAGVGAYEQYFGPGTRLTVT.

This clonotype was seen more than once but under ten times. V usage is TRBV12-3 or TRBV12-4 and J usage is TRBJ1-2, with D possibly matching TRBD1 (5 bases). The CDR3 contains 14 residues. V dropped 3 bases and J dropped 4 bases, with 12 bases sitting between them. The CDR3 nucleotides are TGTGCCAGCAGTTTTACAGGATATGTCTATGGCTACACCTTC. Protein product: CASSFTGYVYGYTF.

The table lists this clonotype with many counts. CDR3 amino acids: CASSYSSTGGNQPQHF. The CDR3 DNA is TGTGCCAGCAGTTACTCGAGTACAGGGGGCAATCAGCCCCAGCATTTT. This chain uses TRBV6-5 with TRBJ1-5; 7 nucleotides agree with TRBD1. Germline CDR1 and CDR2: MNHEY and SVGAGI. With 0 bases clipped from V and 2 bases from J, the junction kept 4 bases outside the gene matches. The CDR3 is 16 amino acids.

This sequence joins TRBV6-1 and TRBJ2-7, with a possible D match to TRBD1 (5 bases). V lost 5 bases and J lost 2, with 19 bases in between. CDR1 and CDR2 (germline): MNHNS, SASEGT. CDR3 length: 16 amino acids. The CDR3 coding sequence is TGTGCCAGCAGTACCACTGCCGACAGCCCGACCTACGAGCAGTACTTC. This codes for CASSTTADSPTYEQYF.

This clonotype has ten or more counts. The J gene is TRBJ1-1, the V gene TRBV25-1; 8 nucleotides line up with TRBD1. The CDR3 loop spans 16 amino acids. Trimming removed 4 bases from V and 1 base from J; junction bases left unmatched: 8. Germline V CDR1 and CDR2: MGHDK, SYGVNS. CDR3 protein: CASSVDRGWGNTEAFF. The CDR3, as DNA: TGTGCCAGCAGTGTCGACAGGGGATGGGGGAACACTGAAGCTTTCTTT.

The V gene is TRBV7-8, the J gene TRBJ1-1; the D is unclear. V shed 6 bases and J shed 1 base, with 12 bases lying between them. CDR3 size: 14 residues. CDR1 and CDR2 from the germline V gene are SGHVS and FQNEAQ. The CDR3 spells CASSHLVRNTEAFF. The CDR3 nucleotides are TGTGCCAGCAGTCACCTAGTCAGGAACACTGAAGCTTTCTTT.

This clonotype came up many times. The chain carries TRBV20-1 and TRBJ1-2; 7 positions match TRBD1. Germline CDR1 is DFQATT and CDR2 is SNEGSKA (reference sequence). This CDR3 has 15 residues. Trimming removed 1 base from V and 6 bases from J; junction bases left unmatched: 11. CDR3 DNA sequence: TGCAGTGCTAGAGGATTCGACAGGGCGAAGGATGGCTACACCTTC. The encoded protein is CSARGFDRAKDGYTF.

This clonotype appeared many times. The V gene is TRBV5-6, the J gene TRBJ2-7; TRBD1 agrees at 8 bases. Germline CDR1 and CDR2: SGHDT and YYEEEE. The CDR3 totals 14 residues. The J segment lost 3 bases and the V segment lost 10 bases, leaving 12 bases of the junction unmatched. This CDR3 is CAGTRQGQNYEQYF. As DNA, the CDR3 is TGTGCCGGCACCCGACAGGGGCAAAACTACGAGCAGTACTTC.

CDR3 sequence: CASSRLGSPGANVLTF. Here the CDR3 DNA reads TGTGCCAGTAGTCGCTTGGGGAGCCCTGGGGCCAACGTCCTGACTTTC. The chain uses TRBV19 and TRBJ2-6, with TRBD2 as a possible D gene (5 bases). This CDR3 has 16 amino acids. The germline gives CDR1 LNHDA, CDR2 SQIVND (reference sequence). With 5 bases removed from V and 2 bases from J, the gap between germline ends came to 13 bases.

The chain uses TRBV9 and TRBJ1-5; tentative D call: TRBD1 (6 bases). Germline V gives CDR1 SGDLS, CDR2 YYNGEE. V lost 3 bases, J lost 6 bases, and 10 bases lay in between. This CDR3 spans 13 amino acids. CDR3 nucleotide sequence: TGTGCCAGCAGCGAGGGGGGAGGTCAGCCCCAGCATTTT. Its protein is CASSEGGGQPQHF.